This T cell receptor beta chain was found in a study of T-cell reconstitution after alpha-beta-depleted transplantation in children. Germline assignment: CDR1 LGHDT and CDR2 YNNKEL (reference sequence). V shed 1 base and J 4 bases; nucleotides not matched to a gene: 5. CDR3 length equals 15 residues. This sample's TCRbeta library carried unique molecular identifier barcodes. TCRdb analysed the PCR reads with MiXCR anew, one entry per CDR3 protein. This table has about 190,000 distinct CDR3 sequences, over 5.5% appearing once. This clonotype has ten or more counts. This specimen consisted of PBMCs from the stem cell graft donor, obtained from the stem cell graft. The gene calls are TRBV3-1 and TRBJ2-7; 9 nucleotides line up with TRBD2. The TCR originated in a human donor who donated a stem cell graft to a child with Wiskott-Aldrich syndrome. For the CDR3, the DNA is TGTGCCAGCAGCCAAGGATTGACTAGCGGATACGAGCAGTACTTC. Translation gives CASSQGLTSGYEQYF.